Listed below are T cell receptor beta chains from one sample, sequenced in a study of blood T cell repertoires in COVID-19. The repertoire was sequenced with immunoSEQ multiplex PCR; TCRdb's copy has only in-frame clones and lacks some. This sample carries about 190,000 clones, around three quarters of them seen once, and the ten largest clones take roughly 17%. Sequencing was performed on PBMCs or T cells enriched from blood (not recorded which). These receptors were obtained from a woman aged 45-60 years with acute COVID-19. Both conserved end residues are part of each CDR3. D genes are given only for firm matches. The size entry is marked missing in some rows and otherwise reads once, few, many or a size class.

abundance,v_gene,j_gene,d_gene,CDR3aa,CDR3nt
-,TRBV5-5,TRBJ2-3,-,CASSSAGTDTQYF,TGTGCCAGCAGCTCAGCGGGTACAGATACGCAGTATTTT
few,TRBV28,TRBJ2-3,-,CASRGGVSMTDTQYF,TGTGCCAGCAGAGGGGGGGTTAGTATGACAGATACGCAGTATTTT
-,TRBV7-2,TRBJ2-3,TRBD2,CASSPTGAGGPDTQYF,TGTGCCAGCAGCCCCACGGGCGCGGGGGGGCCAGATACGCAGTATTTT
-,TRBV6-1,TRBJ2-3,-,CASSELADTQYF,TGTGCCAGCAGTGAACTAGCGGATACGCAGTATTTT
-,TRBV4-2,TRBJ1-2,TRBD1,CASSQIRDRGYGYTF,TGTGCCAGCAGCCAAATCCGGGACAGGGGTTATGGCTACACCTTC
-,TRBV2,TRBJ1-5,-,CASQPDSPNQPQHF,TGTGCCAGCCAGCCCGACAGCCCCAATCAGCCCCAGCATTTT
few,TRBV5-1,TRBJ1-1,TRBD1,CASYSGQQDTEAFF,TGCGCCAGCTATTCGGGACAGCAGGACACTGAAGCTTTCTTT
-,TRBV7-2,TRBJ2-5,TRBD2,CASSVGLAGGIETQYF,TGTGCCAGCAGCGTGGGACTAGCGGGGGGGATAGAGACCCAGTACTTC
-,TRBV6-5,TRBJ2-3,-,CASSYSSVRDTQYF,TGTGCCAGCAGTTACTCATCCGTTCGAGATACGCAGTATTTT
few,TRBV7-9,TRBJ1-3,-,CASSFRQNHSGNTIYF,TGTGCCAGCAGCTTCAGACAGAATCACTCTGGAAACACCATATATTTT
-,TRBV6-5,TRBJ2-6,-,CASQQGSSGANVLTF,TGTGCCAGCCAGCAGGGTTCCTCTGGGGCCAACGTCCTGACTTTC
few,TRBV5-6,TRBJ1-6,-,CASSFTRGSNYPISPLHF,TGTGCCAGCAGCTTCACCAGGGGATCTAATTACCCAATTTCACCCCTCCACTTT
-,TRBV2,TRBJ2-3,TRBD2,CASSVSGGPTDTQYF,TGTGCCAGCAGCGTAAGCGGGGGGCCCACAGATACGCAGTATTTT
-,TRBV7-8,TRBJ2-1,-,CASSLNLGSYNEQFF,TGTGCCAGCAGCTTAAACCTAGGCTCCTACAATGAGCAGTTCTTC
-,TRBV5-4,TRBJ2-1,TRBD1,CASSLGTGVDEQFF,TGTGCCAGCAGCTTGGGGACAGGGGTTGACGAGCAGTTCTTC
once,TRBV30,TRBJ1-2,-,CAWSVLAGYGYTF,TGTGCCTGGAGTGTACTAGCCGGGTATGGCTACACCTTC
-,TRBV5-1,TRBJ2-5,-,CASTPQGTPQGETQYF,TGCGCCAGCACCCCCCAGGGAACCCCCCAGGGAGAGACCCAGTACTTC
-,TRBV15,TRBJ1-4,-,CATTRAGVLNEKLFF,TGTGCCACCACCAGAGCCGGGGTATTAAATGAAAAACTGTTTTTT
-,TRBV30,TRBJ2-5,-,CAWSTPGGFQETQYF,TGTGCCTGGAGTACCCCAGGGGGGTTCCAAGAGACCCAGTACTTC
once,TRBV11-2,TRBJ2-3,-,CASSPTGGASRQYF,TGTGCCAGCAGCCCCACGGGGGGCGCCTCCAGACAGTATTTT
-,TRBV5-1,TRBJ1-2,TRBD1,CASSQQGAIYGYTF,TGCGCCAGCAGTCAACAGGGGGCGATCTATGGCTACACCTTC